A single sample is the source of the 3 T cell receptor beta chains below, sequenced in a study of blood T cell repertoires in COVID-19. Profiled with immunoSEQ multiplex PCR; TCRdb holds only in-frame clones, not every one. In the table there are around 100,000 clones, roughly 80% of which are singletons. The sample was peripheral blood. These receptor sequences come from an older man with active or convalescent COVID-19.

The rearrangement joins TRBV5-1 to TRBJ1-2, with 7 bases aligning to TRBD1. Germline V gene lookup returns CDR1 SGHRS and CDR2 YFSETQ. The CDR3 runs 14 residues. Unmatched junction bases numbered 7, after V lost 4 bases and J lost 4 bases. The CDR3: CASSPEGALYGYTF. The DNA for the CDR3 is TGCGCCAGCAGCCCGGAGGGGGCCCTCTATGGCTACACCTTC.

V is TRBV5-8 and J is TRBJ1-2; maybe TRBD1 (6 bases). The length of the CDR3 is 14 residues. Germline V gene sequence: CDR1 SGHTS, CDR2 YDEGEE. With 1 base removed from V and 8 bases from J, the gap between germline ends came to 15 bases. CDR3 in amino acids: CASSLYRELWGYTF. In nucleotides, the CDR3 is TGTGCCAGCAGCTTGTACAGGGAACTATGGGGCTACACCTTC.

This sequence joins TRBV10-2 and TRBJ1-5; D is uncertain. The CDR3 has 13 residues. CDR1 WSHSY and CDR2 SAAADI come from the germline V gene. V lost 4 bases and J 0 bases, leaving 4 bases between the germline ends. The CDR3 protein is CASSVYSNQPQHF. The CDR3 DNA reads as TGCGCCAGCAGTGTATATAGCAATCAGCCCCAGCATTTT.